The following is a TCR beta chain sequence with its context. What antigen it recognizes has not been identified. Within one base of it there is no much larger clone, and no base qualities were kept. One collaborating source in Seattle enrolled patients during active infection and followed them longitudinally through the course of disease. The collaborating institutions used their own protocols to collect whole blood in K2EDTA tubes. For TCRbeta analysis, collaborators shipped samples as frozen whole blood, isolated PBMCs, or DNA extracted from either of those sample types. TCRbeta CDR3 regions were amplified from genomic DNA by means of the immunoSEQ Assay, a bias-controlled multiplex PCR. The original pipeline was this. The number of nucleated cells in each sample was estimated by amplification of reference gene primers within the assay. To quantify the absolute abundance of each unique TCRbeta CDR3 rearrangement, sequence reads were collapsed and filtered. For each sample, productive Simpson clonality was calculated as the square root of Simpson's diversity index across productive rearrangements. This immuneACCESS table, as held by TCRdb, lists in-frame sequences with V and J called but not all clones. Of the missing ones, under half trace to an unresolved V gene in checked studies; the others have no known cause. V, J and clone size are those of that table, while D and trimming were read from the DNA. In all, the sample holds over 450,000 clones, and about 91% of those were seen once. Jointly, the top ten make up roughly 0.9% of the sample.

These data are taken from a study of blood T cell repertoires in COVID-19 (dated by TCRdb to about 2020). At the level of the whole study: Samples from collaborators originated in the United States, Italy and Spain and spanned both the acute and convalescent phases of COVID-19. Sample metadata almost always included a de-identified subject ID, COVID-19 status, age in years and sex. The samples were drawn from the first 160 participants of the ongoing ImmuneRACE study and from more than 1,000 subjects provided by 6 global collaborators. The dataset comprised deeply sampled blood TCRbeta repertoires from subjects exposed to, actively infected with, or recovered from COVID-19. Where available, HLA class I and class II types were obtained from metadata supplied by the sample provider rather than from assay-based typing. The prospective study material was composed of cDNA or gDNA derived from T cells, B-cell-depleted T cells, or PBMCs. The repertoires were made available in a free public database intended to serve as a resource for research on the immune response to SARS-CoV-2.

V drops 1 base and J drops 4 bases, leaving 7 bases in between. The CDR1 and CDR2 encoded by the germline V gene are SGHTA and FQGTGA. The CDR3 contains 13 residues, cysteine and phenylalanine counted. The read is trimmed to its CDR3 DNA, 39 bases read in frame from base 1. Overall study outcomes, separate from this receptor: How much clinical and demographic metadata was included differed by source and by participant, and the metadata was provided uncurated.

The material sequenced was peripheral blood. The rearrangement combines TRBV7-3 with TRBJ2-5, with the D gene uncertain. The origin of this receptor is a man aged 18 to 29 with COVID-19, enrolled during active disease. The CDR3 region: CASSLNPVETQYF. The DNA sequence is given as TGTGCCAGCAGCTTAAACCCGGTAGAGACCCAGTACTTC.